This TCR beta chain emerged from a study of shared clonotypes between healthy human individuals. General study findings and limits: Relative to memory subsets, naive subsets generally showed larger estimated richness.

A CD45RA-negative memory subset and a CD45RA+ naive subset were separated from the CD4+ cells. Comment on this clone: Its antigen remains unknown.

An assay was performed, and its level was deep. The table came from immunoSEQ multiplex PCR; TCRdb's copy has only in-frame clones and leaves some out. The sample includes under 2,500,000 clones, roughly 95% of them seen just once. Germline CDR1 is MNHEY and CDR2 is SVGAGI. Trimming removed 4 bases from V and 4 bases from J, with 10 bases in between. This CDR3 is built from 13 residues. The chain has TRBV6-5 and TRBJ1-1; D call uncertain. The TCR was taken from a man between 18 and 29 years old in good health. Sequencing was done on a sample of naive CD4+ T cells sorted from blood. Specified subset: CD45RA+ positively selected. CDR3 protein: CASSWDWGTEAFF. The CDR3 nucleotides are TGTGCCAGCAGTTGGGATTGGGGCACTGAAGCTTTCTTT.